The source of this T cell receptor (beta chain) is a study of shared clonotypes between healthy human individuals. Notes on the study in general: A few donors shared 5% to 5.5% of their naive CD4 clonotypes.

Comments on this clone: The antigen is unknown.

CD4+ cells underwent separation, giving CD45RA+ naive and CD45RA-negative memory subsets. Authors' methods: Filtering was not the same, since immunoSEQ gave junction-only sequences without quality scores. Here immunoSEQ multiplex PCR was the method, and the copy in TCRdb shows in-frame clones only, minus some. The V and J calls and clone size were taken over from that table, and D and trimming were inferred from the DNA. The table lists approximately 620,000 clones, 95% to 98% of them singletons, with approximately 0.057% in the top ten. With V trimmed by 7 bases and J by 4 bases, 9 bases remained unmatched. Germline values: CDR1 MDHEN, CDR2 SYDVKM. There are 14 residues in the CDR3.

Sequenced sample: naive CD4+ T cells sorted from blood. Stated subset: CD45RA+ positively selected. The chain uses TRBV28 and TRBJ2-7; 8 nucleotides agree with TRBD1. This TCR was sampled from a woman aged 25 to 39 in good health. The CDR3 nucleotides read TGTGCCAGCACGTCAGGGGGCAAAGGGTACGAGCAGTACTTC. Translation: CASTSGGKGYEQYF.